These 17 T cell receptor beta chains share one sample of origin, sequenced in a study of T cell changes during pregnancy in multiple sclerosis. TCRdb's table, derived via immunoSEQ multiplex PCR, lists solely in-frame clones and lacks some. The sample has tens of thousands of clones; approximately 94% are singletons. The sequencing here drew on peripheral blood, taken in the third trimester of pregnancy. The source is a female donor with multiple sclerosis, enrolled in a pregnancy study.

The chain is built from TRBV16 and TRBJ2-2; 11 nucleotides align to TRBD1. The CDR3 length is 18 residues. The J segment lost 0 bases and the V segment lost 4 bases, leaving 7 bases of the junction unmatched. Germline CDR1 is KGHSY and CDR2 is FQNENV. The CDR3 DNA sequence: TGTGCCAGCAGCCCCCTCCCGGGACAGGGGGCGAACACCGGGGAGCTGTTTTTT. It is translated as CASSPLPGQGANTGELFF.

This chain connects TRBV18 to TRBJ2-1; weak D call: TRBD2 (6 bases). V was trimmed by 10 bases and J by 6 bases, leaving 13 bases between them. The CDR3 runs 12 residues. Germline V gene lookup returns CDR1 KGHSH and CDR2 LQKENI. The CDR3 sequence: CATQRGGNEQFF. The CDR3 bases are TGTGCCACCCAGAGGGGAGGCAATGAGCAGTTCTTC.

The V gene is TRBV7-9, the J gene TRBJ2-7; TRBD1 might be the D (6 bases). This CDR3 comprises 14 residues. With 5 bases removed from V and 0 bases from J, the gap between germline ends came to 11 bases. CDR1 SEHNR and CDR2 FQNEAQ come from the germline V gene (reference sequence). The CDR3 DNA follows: TGTGCCAGCAGCCGGGACACTAGCTCCTACGAGCAGTACTTC. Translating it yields CASSRDTSSYEQYF.

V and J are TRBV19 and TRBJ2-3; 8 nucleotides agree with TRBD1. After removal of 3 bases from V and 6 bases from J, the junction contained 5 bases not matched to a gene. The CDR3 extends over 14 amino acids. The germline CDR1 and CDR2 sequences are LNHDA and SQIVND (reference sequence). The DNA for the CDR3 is TGTGCCAGTAGTATTCAGGGGGCGCACGATACGCAGTATTTT. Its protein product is CASSIQGAHDTQYF.

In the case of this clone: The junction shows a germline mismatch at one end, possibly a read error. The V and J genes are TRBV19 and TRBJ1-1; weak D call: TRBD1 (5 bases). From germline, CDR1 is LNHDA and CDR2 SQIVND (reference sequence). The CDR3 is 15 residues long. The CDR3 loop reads CASSNFRGMNSEAFF. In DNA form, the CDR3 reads TGTGCCAGTAGTAACTTCCGGGGGATGAACAGTGAAGCTTTCTTT.

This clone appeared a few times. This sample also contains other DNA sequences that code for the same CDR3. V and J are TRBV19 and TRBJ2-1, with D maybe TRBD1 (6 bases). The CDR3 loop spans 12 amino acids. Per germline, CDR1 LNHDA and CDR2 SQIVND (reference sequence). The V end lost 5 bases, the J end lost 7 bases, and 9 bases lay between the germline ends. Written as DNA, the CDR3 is TGTGCCAGTAGTCCCCAGGGGAATGAGCAGTTCTTC. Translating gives CASSPQGNEQFF.

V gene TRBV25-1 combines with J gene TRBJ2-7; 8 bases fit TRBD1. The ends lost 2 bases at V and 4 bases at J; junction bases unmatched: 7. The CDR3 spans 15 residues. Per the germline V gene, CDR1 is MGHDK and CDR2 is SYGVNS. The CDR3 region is CASSEPGGDIYEQYF. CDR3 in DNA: TGTGCCAGCAGTGAACCAGGGGGCGATATTTACGAGCAGTACTTC.

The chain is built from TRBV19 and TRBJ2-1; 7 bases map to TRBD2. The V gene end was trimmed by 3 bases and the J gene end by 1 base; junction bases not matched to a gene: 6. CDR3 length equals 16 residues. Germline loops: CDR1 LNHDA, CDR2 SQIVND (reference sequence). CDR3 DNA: TGTGCCAGTAGTATCCATGGGGGGGGGTCCTACAATGAGCAGTTCTTC. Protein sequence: CASSIHGGGSYNEQFF.

This CDR3 reads CASSLWSQGKYYGYTF. The DNA of the CDR3 is TGTGCCAGCAGCTTATGGTCCCAGGGTAAGTACTATGGCTACACCTTC. The V and J genes are TRBV7-8 and TRBJ1-2, with D perhaps TRBD1 (5 bases). The V and J ends lost 2 bases and 3 bases respectively, with 16 bases between them. The germline CDR1 and CDR2 sequences are SGHVS and FQNEAQ. This CDR3 is built from 16 residues.

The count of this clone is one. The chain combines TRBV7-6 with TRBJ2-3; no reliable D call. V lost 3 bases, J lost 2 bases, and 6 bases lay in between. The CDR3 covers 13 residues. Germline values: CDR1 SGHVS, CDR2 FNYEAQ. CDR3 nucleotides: TGTGCCAGCAGCTTGGGCCCCACAGATACGCAGTATTTT. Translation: CASSLGPTDTQYF.

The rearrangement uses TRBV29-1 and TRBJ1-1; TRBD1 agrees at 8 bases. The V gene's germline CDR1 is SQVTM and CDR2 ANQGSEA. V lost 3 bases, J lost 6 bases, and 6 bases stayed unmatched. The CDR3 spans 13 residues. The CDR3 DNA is TGCAGCGTTGACTTGGACAGGGAGGCTGAAGCTTTCTTT. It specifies CSVDLDREAEAFF.

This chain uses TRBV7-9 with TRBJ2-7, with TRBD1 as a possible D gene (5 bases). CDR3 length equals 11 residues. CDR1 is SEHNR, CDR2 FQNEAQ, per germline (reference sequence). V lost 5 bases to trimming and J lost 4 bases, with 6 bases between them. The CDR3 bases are TGTGCCAGCAGCCCAGGGTACGAGCAGTACTTC. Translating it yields CASSPGYEQYF.

CDR3 sequence reads: CASTPLWANANTGELFF. The CDR3 region has the DNA TGTGCCAGTACCCCTCTTTGGGCGAACGCGAACACCGGGGAGCTGTTTTTT. V gene TRBV19 combines with J gene TRBJ2-2; D unclear. V was pared by 7 bases and J by 0 bases, with 18 bases between. From germline, CDR1 is LNHDA and CDR2 SQIVND (reference sequence). There are 17 residues in the CDR3.

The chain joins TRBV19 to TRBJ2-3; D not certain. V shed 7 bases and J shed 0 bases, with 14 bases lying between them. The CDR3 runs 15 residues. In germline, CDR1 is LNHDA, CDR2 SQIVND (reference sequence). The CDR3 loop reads CASTSGVTSTDTQYF. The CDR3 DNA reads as TGTGCCAGTACCTCTGGTGTAACTAGCACAGATACGCAGTATTTT.

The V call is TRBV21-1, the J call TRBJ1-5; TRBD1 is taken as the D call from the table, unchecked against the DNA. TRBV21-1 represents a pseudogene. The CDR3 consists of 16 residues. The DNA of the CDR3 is TGTGCCAGCAGCAAAGTGGTGACATTTAGCAATCAGCCCCAGCATTTT. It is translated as CASSKVVTFSNQPQHF.

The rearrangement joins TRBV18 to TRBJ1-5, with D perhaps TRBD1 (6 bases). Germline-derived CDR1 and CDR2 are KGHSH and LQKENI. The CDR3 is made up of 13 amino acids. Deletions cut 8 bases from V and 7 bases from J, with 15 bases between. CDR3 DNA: TGTGCCAGCACCCAGGGGCAGTCCCAGCCCCAGCATTTT. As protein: CASTQGQSQPQHF.

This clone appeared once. The CDR3 nucleotides are TGTGCCAGCTTCCCCGGGACAGGGCCTTTTGGGGCCAACGTCCTGACTTTC. Translating it yields CASFPGTGPFGANVLTF. The V gene is TRBV5-4, the J gene TRBJ2-6, with 9 bases that match TRBD1. V trimming: 7 bases; J trimming: 3 bases; junction bases outside the gene matches: 11. Germline values: CDR1 SGHNT, CDR2 YYREEE (reference sequence). This CDR3 is 17 amino acids long.